This entry concerns a single T cell receptor beta chain. Its target is unknown. This sample was taken from a study of T cell responses to AZD1222 COVID-19 vaccine. Study results and limitations: Repertoires were sampled only after the peak T cell response. Donors, mostly white British, included more females; clonal diversity was possibly underestimated. Recipients of AZD1222 seropositive at baseline numbered only five or six.

The CDR3 runs to 16 residues. Germline V CDR1 and CDR2: LNHDA, SQIVND (reference sequence). V was trimmed by 5 bases and J by 6 bases, leaving 19 bases between them. Profiling relied on immunoSEQ multiplex PCR, and the TCRdb table lists in-frame clones only, not all of them. The sample shows about 190,000 clones, 87% of them seen only once. V gene TRBV19 combines with J gene TRBJ2-2; D is uncertain. This specimen consisted of peripheral blood, obtained on day 0 of MenACWY control vaccination. This clonotype was sampled from an adult in good health. CDR3 loop: CASSQARTIPPGELFF. For the CDR3, the DNA is TGTGCCAGTAGTCAGGCACGGACGATCCCGCCCGGGGAGCTGTTTTTT.